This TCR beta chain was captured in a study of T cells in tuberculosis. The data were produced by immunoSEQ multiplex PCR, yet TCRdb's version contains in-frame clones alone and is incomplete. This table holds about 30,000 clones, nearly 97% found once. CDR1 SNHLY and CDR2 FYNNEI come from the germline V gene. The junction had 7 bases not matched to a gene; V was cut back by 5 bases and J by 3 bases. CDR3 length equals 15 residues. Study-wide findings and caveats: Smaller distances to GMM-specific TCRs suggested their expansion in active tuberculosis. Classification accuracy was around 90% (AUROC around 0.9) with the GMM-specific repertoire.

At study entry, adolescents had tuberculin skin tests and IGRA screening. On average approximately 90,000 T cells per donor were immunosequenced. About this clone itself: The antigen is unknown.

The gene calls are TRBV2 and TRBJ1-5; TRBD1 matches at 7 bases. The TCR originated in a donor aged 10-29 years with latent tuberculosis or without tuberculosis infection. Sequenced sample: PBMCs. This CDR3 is CASSRQGMDNQPQHF. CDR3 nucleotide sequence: TGTGCCAGCAGTCGACAGGGTATGGACAATCAGCCCCAGCATTTT. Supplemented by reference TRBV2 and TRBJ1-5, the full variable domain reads EPEVTQTPSHQVTQMGQEVILRCVPISNHLYFYWYRQILGQKVEFLVSFYNNEISEKSEIFDDQFSVERPDGSNFTLKIRSTKLEDSAMYFCASSRQGMDNQPQHFGDGTRLSIL.